This T cell receptor (beta chain) was identified during a study of T cells after posttransplantation cyclophosphamide. Germline V gene sequence: CDR1 SGHTA, CDR2 FQGTGA. Trimming took 3 bases from V and 8 from J; bases not matched to a gene: 10. The CDR3 totals 16 residues. This clone was counted once. Its antigen is undetermined. Cyclophosphamide on days +3 and +4 followed busulfan-fludarabine conditioning and a marrow graft. Whole-study results and caveats: Recipient CMV seropositivity and CMV reactivation strongly tracked TRB clonality. Donor CD8+ memory clones often dominated recipient blood repertoires at later times.

Assay used: immunoSEQ multiplex PCR; TCRdb lists only in-frame clones, some missing. The repertoire includes about 36,000 clones, about 77% of them detected once, and about 8% sits in the top ten. V usage is TRBV7-3 and J usage is TRBJ2-2; 9 bases match TRBD1. This sample comprised CD4+ T cells sorted from blood, obtained around 2,000 days after a stem cell transplant with posttransplant cyclophosphamide. The sequence derives from a female patient aged 35-55 years who received an allogeneic stem cell transplant from a related donor, was CMV-positive, and had no GVHD. These T cells may partly come from the graft donor. CDR3 in DNA: TGTGCCAGCAGCTTTTCCGGGACAGGGATGACAGGGGAGCTGTTTTTT. This encodes CASSFSGTGMTGELFF.